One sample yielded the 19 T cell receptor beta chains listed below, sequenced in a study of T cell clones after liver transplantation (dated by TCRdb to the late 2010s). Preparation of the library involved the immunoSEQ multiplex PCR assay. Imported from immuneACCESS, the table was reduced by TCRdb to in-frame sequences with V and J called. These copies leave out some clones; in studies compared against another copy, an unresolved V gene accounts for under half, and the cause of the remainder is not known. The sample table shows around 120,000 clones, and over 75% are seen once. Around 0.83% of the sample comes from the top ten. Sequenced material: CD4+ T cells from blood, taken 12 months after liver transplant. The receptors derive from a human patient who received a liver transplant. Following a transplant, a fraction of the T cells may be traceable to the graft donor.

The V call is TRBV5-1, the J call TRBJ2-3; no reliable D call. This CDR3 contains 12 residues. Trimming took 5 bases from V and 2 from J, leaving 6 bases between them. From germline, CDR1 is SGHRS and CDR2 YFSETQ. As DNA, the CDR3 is TGCGCCAGCAGACTGACCACAGATACGCAGTATTTT. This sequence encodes CASRLTTDTQYF.

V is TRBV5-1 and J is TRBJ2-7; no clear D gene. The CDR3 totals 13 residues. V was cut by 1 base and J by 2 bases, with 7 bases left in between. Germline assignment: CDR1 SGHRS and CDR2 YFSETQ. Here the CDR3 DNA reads TGCGCCAGCAGCTTGCCCGGCGCCTACGAGCAGTACTTC. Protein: CASSLPGAYEQYF.

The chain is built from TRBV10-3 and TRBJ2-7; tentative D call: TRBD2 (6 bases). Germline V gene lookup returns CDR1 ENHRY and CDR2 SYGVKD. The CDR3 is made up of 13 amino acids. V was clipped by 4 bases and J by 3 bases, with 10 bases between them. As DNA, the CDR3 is TGTGCCATCAGTGGGGGACTTAACTACGAGCAGTACTTC. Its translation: CAISGGLNYEQYF.

In DNA form, the CDR3 reads TGCGCCAGCAGCACAGGGACAGGACTCTATGGCTACACCTTC. This gives the protein CASSTGTGLYGYTF. This chain uses TRBV4-1 with TRBJ1-2; 8 bases are shared with TRBD1. The CDR3 runs to 14 residues. Trimming cost V 5 bases and J 4 bases; bases outside gene matches: 6. Germline V gene sequence: CDR1 MGHRA, CDR2 YSYEKL.

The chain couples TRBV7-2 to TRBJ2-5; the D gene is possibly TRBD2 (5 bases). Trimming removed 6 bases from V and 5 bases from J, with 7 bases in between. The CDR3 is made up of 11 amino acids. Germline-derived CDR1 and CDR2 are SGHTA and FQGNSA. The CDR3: CASRERETQYF. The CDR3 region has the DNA TGTGCCAGCAGGGAGCGGGAGACCCAGTACTTC. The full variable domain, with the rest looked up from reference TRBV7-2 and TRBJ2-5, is GAGVSQSPSNKVTEKGKDVELRCDPISGHTALYWYRQSLGQGLEFLIYFQGNSAPDKSGLPSDRFSAERTGGSVSTLTIQRTQQEDSAVYLCASRERETQYFGPGTRLLVL.

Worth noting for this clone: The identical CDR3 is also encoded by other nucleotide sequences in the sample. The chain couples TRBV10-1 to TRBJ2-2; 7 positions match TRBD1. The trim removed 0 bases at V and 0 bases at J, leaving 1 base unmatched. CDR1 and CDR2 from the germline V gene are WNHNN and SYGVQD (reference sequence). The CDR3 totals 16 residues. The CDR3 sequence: CASSESTGANTGELFF. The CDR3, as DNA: TGCGCCAGCAGTGAGTCAACAGGGGCGAACACCGGGGAGCTGTTTTTT.

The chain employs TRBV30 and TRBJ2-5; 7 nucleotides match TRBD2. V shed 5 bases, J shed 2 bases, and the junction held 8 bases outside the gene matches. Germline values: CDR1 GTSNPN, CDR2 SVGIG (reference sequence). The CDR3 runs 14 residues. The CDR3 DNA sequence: TGTGCCTGGGGTTATGGGGGAGGGCAAGAGACCCAGTACTTC. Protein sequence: CAWGYGGGQETQYF.

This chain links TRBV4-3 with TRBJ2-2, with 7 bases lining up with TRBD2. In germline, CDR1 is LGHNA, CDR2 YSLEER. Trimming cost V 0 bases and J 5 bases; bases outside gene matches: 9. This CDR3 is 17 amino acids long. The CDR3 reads CASSQEALASGTGELFF. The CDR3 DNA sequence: TGCGCCAGCAGCCAAGAGGCACTAGCGAGTGGAACCGGGGAGCTGTTTTTT.

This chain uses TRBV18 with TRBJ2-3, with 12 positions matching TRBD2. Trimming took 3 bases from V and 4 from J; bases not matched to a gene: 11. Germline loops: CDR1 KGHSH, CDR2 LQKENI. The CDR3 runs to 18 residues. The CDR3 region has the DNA TGTGCCAGCTCACCGCCCGGACTAGCGGGACGGGGGGCAGATACGCAGTATTTT. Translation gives CASSPPGLAGRGADTQYF.

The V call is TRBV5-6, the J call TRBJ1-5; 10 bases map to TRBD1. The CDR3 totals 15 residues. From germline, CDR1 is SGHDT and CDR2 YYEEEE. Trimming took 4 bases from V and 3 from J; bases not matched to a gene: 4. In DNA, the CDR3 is TGTGCCAGCAGCCAGGGACAGGGGACCAATCAGCCCCAGCATTTT. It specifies CASSQGQGTNQPQHF. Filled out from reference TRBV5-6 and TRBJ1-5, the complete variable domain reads DAGVTQSPTHLIKTRGQQVTLRCSPKSGHDTVSWYQQALGQGPQFIFQYYEEEERQRGNFPDRFSGHQFPNYSSELNVNALLLGDSALYLCASSQGQGTNQPQHFGDGTRLSIL.

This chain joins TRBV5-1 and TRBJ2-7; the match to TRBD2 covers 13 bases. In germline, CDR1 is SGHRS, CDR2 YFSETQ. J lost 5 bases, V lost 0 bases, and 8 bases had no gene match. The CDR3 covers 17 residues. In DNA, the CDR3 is TGCGCCAGCAGCTTGGGGACTAGCGGGAGTTTAGCAGACGAGCAGTACTTC. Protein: CASSLGTSGSLADEQYF.

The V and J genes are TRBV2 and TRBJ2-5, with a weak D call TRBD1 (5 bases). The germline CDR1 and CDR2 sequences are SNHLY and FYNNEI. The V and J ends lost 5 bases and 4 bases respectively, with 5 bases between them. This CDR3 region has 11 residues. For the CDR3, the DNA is TGTGCCAGCAGTCAGGGAGAGACCCAGTACTTC. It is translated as CASSQGETQYF.

This CDR3 reads CASSEGLADPKVQFF. DNA of the CDR3: TGTGCCAGCAGTGAGGGACTAGCGGACCCTAAGGTGCAGTTCTTC. The chain employs TRBV6-1 and TRBJ2-1, with 11 bases fitting TRBD2. V shed 3 bases and J 12 bases; nucleotides not matched to a gene: 10. Looked up from germline, CDR1 is MNHNS and CDR2 is SASEGT. This CDR3 is 15 amino acids long.

CDR3 loop: CASSLYTGTSGRDDEQFF. The DNA for the CDR3 is TGCGCCAGCAGCTTATACACCGGGACTAGCGGGAGAGACGATGAGCAGTTCTTC. This chain uses TRBV5-1 with TRBJ2-1; 14 bases agree with TRBD2. The CDR3 length is 18 residues. V was clipped by 2 bases and J by 8 bases; unmatched bases: 12. From germline, CDR1 is SGHRS and CDR2 YFSETQ.

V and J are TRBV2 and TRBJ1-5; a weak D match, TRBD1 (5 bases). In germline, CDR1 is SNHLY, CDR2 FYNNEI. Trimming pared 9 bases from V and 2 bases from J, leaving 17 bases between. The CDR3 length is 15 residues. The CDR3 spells CASGWGTGRNQPQHF. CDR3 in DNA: TGTGCCAGTGGGTGGGGGACCGGTCGCAATCAGCCCCAGCATTTT.

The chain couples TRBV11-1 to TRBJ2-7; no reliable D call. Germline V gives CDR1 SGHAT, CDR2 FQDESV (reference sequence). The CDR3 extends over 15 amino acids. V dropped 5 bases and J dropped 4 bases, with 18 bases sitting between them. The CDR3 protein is CASSPPPDLGYEQYF. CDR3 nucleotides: TGTGCCAGCAGCCCACCCCCCGATTTAGGGTACGAGCAGTACTTC.

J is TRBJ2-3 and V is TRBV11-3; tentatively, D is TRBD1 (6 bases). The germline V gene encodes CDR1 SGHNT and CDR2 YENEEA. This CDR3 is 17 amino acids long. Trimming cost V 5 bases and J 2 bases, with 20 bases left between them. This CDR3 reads CASSTGHLGDYTDTQYF. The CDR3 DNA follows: TGTGCCAGCAGCACGGGACACCTTGGTGATTACACAGATACGCAGTATTTT.

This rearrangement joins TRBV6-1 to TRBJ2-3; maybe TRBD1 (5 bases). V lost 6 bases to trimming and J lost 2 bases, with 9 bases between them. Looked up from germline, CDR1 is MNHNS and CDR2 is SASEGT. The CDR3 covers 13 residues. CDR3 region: CASSRAYTDTQYF. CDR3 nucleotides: TGTGCCAGCAGCAGGGCTTACACAGATACGCAGTATTTT.

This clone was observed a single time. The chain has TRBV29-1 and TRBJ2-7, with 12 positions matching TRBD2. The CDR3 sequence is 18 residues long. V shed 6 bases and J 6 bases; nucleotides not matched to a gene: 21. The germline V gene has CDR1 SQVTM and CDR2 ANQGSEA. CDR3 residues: CSVPTSGRSYHARSEQYF. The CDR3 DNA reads TGCAGCGTGCCCACTAGCGGGAGGAGTTATCACGCTCGGAGCGAGCAGTACTTC.